A single sample gave rise to the 23 T cell receptor beta chains below, sequenced in a study of blood T cell repertoires in COVID-19. Libraries were prepared by immunoSEQ multiplex PCR; TCRdb keeps only in-frame clonotypes and omits some of them. The table shows approximately 200,000 clones, with around 90% occurring only once. Source material: PBMCs or T cells enriched from blood (not recorded which). The receptors were sampled from a woman aged 30 to 39 who had recovered from COVID-19.

The chain combines TRBV11-3 with TRBJ2-7; 8 bases match TRBD2. V lost 7 bases to trimming and J lost 0 bases; unmatched junction nucleotides: 5. Germline assignment: CDR1 SGHNT and CDR2 YENEEA. This CDR3 is built from 14 residues. CDR3 coding DNA: TGTGCCAGCAATCCGCGGGGGGACTCCTACGAGCAGTACTTC. Translation gives CASNPRGDSYEQYF.

V usage is TRBV12-5 and J usage is TRBJ2-5; perhaps TRBD1 as D (5 bases). This CDR3 spans 16 amino acids. Germline assignment: CDR1 LGHNT and CDR2 FRNRAP. Trimming left V 4 bases short and J 4 bases short, with 19 bases between. The CDR3 DNA sequence: TGTGCTAGTGGTTCCCAGACCTCAGGGAAGGTAGAGACCCAGTACTTC. Its protein is CASGSQTSGKVETQYF.

This rearrangement joins TRBV27 to TRBJ1-2, with 10 bases that match TRBD1. The V segment lost 5 bases and the J segment 6 bases; nucleotides outside the gene matches: 9. CDR1 MNHEY and CDR2 SMNVEV come from the germline V gene (reference sequence). The CDR3 sequence is 15 residues long. Here the CDR3 reads CASSPHPGQGNGYTF. The CDR3 bases are TGTGCCAGCAGTCCGCATCCGGGACAGGGGAATGGCTACACCTTC.

The chain recombines TRBV9 with TRBJ2-1; D is unresolved. Germline lookup yields CDR1 SGDLS and CDR2 YYNGEE. The V gene lost 6 bases and the J gene lost 5 bases, with 12 bases spanning the gap. This CDR3 has 13 amino acids. DNA for the CDR3: TGTGCCAGCACCAGACTCGCTGACAATGAGCAGTTCTTC. Translation gives CASTRLADNEQFF.

The rearrangement joins TRBV5-6 to TRBJ1-2, with a possible D match to TRBD1 (5 bases). V lost 3 bases and J lost 1, with 16 bases in between. CDR3 size: 16 residues. CDR1 and CDR2 (germline): SGHDT, YYEEEE. CDR3 coding DNA: TGTGCCAGCAGCTATTTAGACAGACCACTTAACTATGGCTACACCTTC. Translating it yields CASSYLDRPLNYGYTF.

The genes are TRBV6-1 and TRBJ1-2, with 11 bases matching TRBD1. Germline-derived CDR1 and CDR2 are MNHNS and SASEGT. Trimming at V came to 3 bases and at J to 2 bases, leaving 8 bases not matched to a gene. This CDR3 comprises 17 residues. For the CDR3, the DNA is TGTGCCAGCAGTGAGGTTTTGGGACAGGGGGTGAACTATGGCTACACCTTC. The encoded protein is CASSEVLGQGVNYGYTF.

The chain joins TRBV10-3 to TRBJ1-2; D is unresolved. The length of the CDR3 is 13 residues. Germline CDR1 ENHRY, CDR2 SYGVKD. The germline V and J ends were trimmed by 0 bases and 5 bases, with 7 bases remaining between them. In DNA form, the CDR3 reads TGTGCCATCAGTGAGTCAGCCGGGTATGGCTACACCTTC. Amino acids: CAISESAGYGYTF.

The chain has TRBV7-2 and TRBJ1-2; TRBD1 is a possible D gene (6 bases). Per germline, CDR1 SGHTA and CDR2 FQGNSA. This CDR3 region has 14 residues. Between the trimmed V and J ends, which lost 6 bases and 2 bases, there was a span of 13 bases. As DNA, the CDR3 is TGTGCCAGCAGACGACAGGCGTACAACTATGGCTACACCTTC. This encodes CASRRQAYNYGYTF.

V usage is TRBV5-1 and J usage is TRBJ2-7; D gene unclear. Trimming stripped 4 bases from V and 6 bases from J, with 20 bases between. The CDR3 runs to 15 residues. CDR1 and CDR2 from the germline V gene are SGHRS and YFSETQ. The CDR3 sequence: CASSPSLTRHGEQYF. CDR3 in DNA: TGCGCCAGCAGCCCCAGCCTGACTCGCCACGGCGAGCAGTACTTC.

CDR3 sequence (DNA): TGTGCCAGCAGTTTATACAGGGCGGGCACTGAAGCTTTCTTT. As protein: CASSLYRAGTEAFF. The V call is TRBV27, the J call TRBJ1-1, with a weak D call TRBD1 (6 bases). The CDR3 length is 14 residues. The germline CDR1 and CDR2 sequences are MNHEY and SMNVEV (reference sequence). The V end lost 1 base, the J end lost 4 bases, and 10 bases lay between the germline ends.

V is TRBV6-2 or TRBV6-3 and J is TRBJ1-5; 7 positions agree with TRBD1. With V trimmed by 5 bases and J by 6 bases, 4 bases remained unmatched. CDR3 length: 13 residues. CDR1 and CDR2 from the germline V gene are MNHEY and SVGEGT. This chain's CDR3 is CASSDHRGQPQHF. The CDR3 region has the DNA TGTGCCAGCAGTGACCACAGGGGTCAGCCCCAGCATTTT.

This chain links TRBV2 with TRBJ1-6; TRBD1 matches at 7 bases. J was trimmed by 0 bases and V by 3 bases; bases with no gene match: 5. Germline lookup yields CDR1 SNHLY and CDR2 FYNNEI. The CDR3 loop spans 17 amino acids. CDR3 bases: TGTGCCAGCAGTGACCGGGACAGCGGCTCCTATAATTCACCCCTCCACTTT. This translates into CASSDRDSGSYNSPLHF.

The CDR3 bases are TGTGCCAGCAGCTTAGGGGGGGTGGGCCCTGATAACTATGGCTACACCTTC. It yields the protein CASSLGGVGPDNYGYTF. This chain connects TRBV7-2 to TRBJ1-2, with D possibly being TRBD1 (5 bases). V lost 1 base and J 1 base, leaving 16 bases between the germline ends. There are 17 residues in the CDR3. Germline CDR1 and CDR2: SGHTA and FQGNSA.

In its sample, this clone was seen once. This chain joins TRBV4-1 and TRBJ1-1; the D is unclear. The CDR3 has 13 residues. Germline V CDR1 and CDR2: MGHRA, YSYEKL. V gave up 1 base and J gave up 6 bases, with 9 bases separating them. CDR3: CASSQGLVAEAFF. CDR3 bases: TGCGCCAGCAGCCAAGGCCTGGTAGCTGAAGCTTTCTTT.

This clone was recorded only once. The chain combines TRBV7-3 with TRBJ1-1, with TRBD1 matching 7 bases. In germline, CDR1 is SGHTA, CDR2 FQGTGA. Trimming took 5 bases from V and 6 from J; bases not matched to a gene: 6. The CDR3 contains 13 residues. The CDR3 DNA is TGTGCCAGCAGCACAGACAGGGTGTCTGAAGCTTTCTTT. This encodes CASSTDRVSEAFF.

This chain links TRBV19 with TRBJ1-2, with D unresolved. Germline V gives CDR1 LNHDA, CDR2 SQIVND (reference sequence). The CDR3 sequence is 13 residues long. Trimming removed 3 bases at V and 4 bases at J, with 9 bases between. CDR3 bases: TGTGCCAGTAGTATGACACAGTCCTATGGCTACACCTTC. It yields the protein CASSMTQSYGYTF.

This clone is a singleton in its sample. The sample has other DNA sequences that encode this CDR3 too. This rearrangement joins TRBV30 to TRBJ1-5; a weak D match, TRBD1 (6 bases). Trimming removed 2 bases at V and 0 bases at J, with 11 bases between. Germline V lookup: CDR1 GTSNPN, CDR2 SVGIG (reference sequence). The CDR3 runs to 15 residues. The CDR3 loop is CAWSRGTDSNQPQHF. For the CDR3, the DNA is TGTGCCTGGAGTAGGGGGACCGATAGCAATCAGCCCCAGCATTTT.

The rearrangement joins TRBV7-7 to TRBJ1-2; TRBD1 matches 9 bases. The ends lost 5 bases at V and 6 bases at J; junction bases unmatched: 13. This CDR3 is built from 16 residues. CDR1 and CDR2 (germline): SSHAT, FNYEAQ (reference sequence). The CDR3 reads CASSRTANTGGNGYTF. The CDR3 DNA sequence: TGTGCCAGCAGCCGGACCGCCAATACAGGGGGCAATGGCTACACCTTC.

The chain has TRBV11-3 and TRBJ1-6; maybe TRBD1 (6 bases). The germline V gene encodes CDR1 SGHNT and CDR2 YENEEA. The CDR3 runs to 19 residues. V lost 1 base and J 10 bases, leaving 26 bases between the germline ends. As DNA, the CDR3 is TGTGCCAGCAGCTTAGTGGGTCCCGGGACAAGTCACCCCAAATCACCCCTCCACTTT. Protein: CASSLVGPGTSHPKSPLHF.

The chain recombines TRBV19 with TRBJ1-2, with TRBD1 identical over 8 bases. The length of the CDR3 is 14 residues. CDR1 is LNHDA, CDR2 SQIVND, per germline (reference sequence). V shed 2 bases, J shed 7 bases, and the junction held 6 bases outside the gene matches. The CDR3 spells CASSISQGGTGYTF. The CDR3 DNA reads TGTGCCAGTAGTATATCACAGGGGGGTACTGGCTACACCTTC.

This clone was seen just once. The gene calls are TRBV30 and TRBJ2-1; D might be TRBD2 (7 bases). Trimming stripped 4 bases from V and 8 bases from J, with 18 bases between. The CDR3 has 14 amino acids. Per germline, CDR1 GTSNPN and CDR2 SVGIG (reference sequence). CDR3 residues: CAWMDGGPSHEQFF. CDR3 sequence (DNA): TGTGCCTGGATGGACGGGGGGCCGAGCCATGAGCAGTTCTTC.

This chain uses TRBV18 with TRBJ1-3; perhaps TRBD1 as D (6 bases). This CDR3 region has 16 residues. Germline V gives CDR1 KGHSH, CDR2 LQKENI. Trimming removed 3 bases from V and 0 bases from J, with 12 bases in between. The CDR3 spells CASSPGQLSSGNTIYF. The CDR3 DNA is TGTGCCAGCTCACCCGGACAGCTTAGCTCTGGAAACACCATATATTTT.

V usage is TRBV6-5 and J usage is TRBJ1-2, with 7 bases that match TRBD1. Germline V gene data show CDR1 as MNHEY and CDR2 as SVGAGI. This CDR3 is 14 amino acids long. The ends lost 7 bases at V and 0 bases at J; junction bases unmatched: 5. The CDR3 sequence: CASTRTGPNYGYTF. The CDR3 DNA reads as TGTGCCAGCACTCGGACAGGCCCTAACTATGGCTACACCTTC.